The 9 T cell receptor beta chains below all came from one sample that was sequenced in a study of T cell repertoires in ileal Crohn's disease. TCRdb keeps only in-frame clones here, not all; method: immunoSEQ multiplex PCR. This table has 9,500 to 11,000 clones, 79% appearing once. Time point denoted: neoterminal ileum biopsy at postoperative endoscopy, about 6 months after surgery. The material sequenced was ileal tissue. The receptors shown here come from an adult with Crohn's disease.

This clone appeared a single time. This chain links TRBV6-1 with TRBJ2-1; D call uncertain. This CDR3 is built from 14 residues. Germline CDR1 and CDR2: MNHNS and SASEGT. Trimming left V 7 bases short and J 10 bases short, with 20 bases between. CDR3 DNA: TGTGCCAGCACCCGATTGTCTGGAGTCGAGGAGCAGTTCTTC. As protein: CASTRLSGVEEQFF.

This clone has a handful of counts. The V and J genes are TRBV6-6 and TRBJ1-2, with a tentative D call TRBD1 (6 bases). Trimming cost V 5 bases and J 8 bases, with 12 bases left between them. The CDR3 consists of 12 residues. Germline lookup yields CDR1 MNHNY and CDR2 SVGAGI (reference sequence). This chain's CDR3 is CASSPQGSGYTF. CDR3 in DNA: TGTGCCAGCAGTCCCCAGGGGAGCGGCTACACCTTC.

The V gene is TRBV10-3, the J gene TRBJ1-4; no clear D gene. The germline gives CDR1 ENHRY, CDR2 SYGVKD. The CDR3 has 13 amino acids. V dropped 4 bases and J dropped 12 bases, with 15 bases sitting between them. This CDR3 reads CAISAAGLEQLFF. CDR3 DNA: TGTGCCATCAGTGCTGCTGGGCTTGAGCAACTGTTTTTT.

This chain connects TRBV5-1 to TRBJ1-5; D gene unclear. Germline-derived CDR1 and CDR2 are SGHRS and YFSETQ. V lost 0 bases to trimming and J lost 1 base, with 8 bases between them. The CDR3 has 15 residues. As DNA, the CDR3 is TGCGCCAGCAGCTTGGGCGGGCGGAGCAATCAGCCCCAGCATTTT. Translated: CASSLGGRSNQPQHF.

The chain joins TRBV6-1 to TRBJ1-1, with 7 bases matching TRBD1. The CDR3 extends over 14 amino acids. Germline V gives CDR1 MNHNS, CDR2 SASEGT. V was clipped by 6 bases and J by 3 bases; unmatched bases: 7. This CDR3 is CASRSAGGDTEAFF. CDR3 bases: TGTGCCAGCAGGAGTGCAGGGGGAGACACTGAAGCTTTCTTT.

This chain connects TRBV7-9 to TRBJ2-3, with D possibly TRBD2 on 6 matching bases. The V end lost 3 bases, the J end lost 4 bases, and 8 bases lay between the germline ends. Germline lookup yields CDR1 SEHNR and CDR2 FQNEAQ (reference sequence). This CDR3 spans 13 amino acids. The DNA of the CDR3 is TGTGCCAGCAGCTTCGGGGGTCCAGATACGCAGTATTTT. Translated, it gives CASSFGGPDTQYF.

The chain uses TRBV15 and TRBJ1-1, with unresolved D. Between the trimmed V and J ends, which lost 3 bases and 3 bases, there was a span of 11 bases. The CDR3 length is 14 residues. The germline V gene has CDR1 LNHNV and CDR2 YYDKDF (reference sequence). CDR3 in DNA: TGTGCCACCAGCAGGGCGGGTACTCACACTGAAGCTTTCTTT. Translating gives CATSRAGTHTEAFF.

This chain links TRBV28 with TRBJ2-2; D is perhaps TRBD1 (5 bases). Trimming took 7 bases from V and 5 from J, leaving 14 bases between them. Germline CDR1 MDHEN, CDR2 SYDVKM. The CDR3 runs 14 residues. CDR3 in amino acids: CASTILRVTGELFF. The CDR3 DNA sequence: TGTGCCAGCACCATTCTCAGGGTAACCGGGGAGCTGTTTTTT.

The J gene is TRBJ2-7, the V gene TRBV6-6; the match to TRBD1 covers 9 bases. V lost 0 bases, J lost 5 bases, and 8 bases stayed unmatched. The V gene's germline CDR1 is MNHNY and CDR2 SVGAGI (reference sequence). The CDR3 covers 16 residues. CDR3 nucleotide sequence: TGTGCCAGCAGTTACTCGTTGAACAGGGGGCACGACGAGCAGTACTTC. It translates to CASSYSLNRGHDEQYF.